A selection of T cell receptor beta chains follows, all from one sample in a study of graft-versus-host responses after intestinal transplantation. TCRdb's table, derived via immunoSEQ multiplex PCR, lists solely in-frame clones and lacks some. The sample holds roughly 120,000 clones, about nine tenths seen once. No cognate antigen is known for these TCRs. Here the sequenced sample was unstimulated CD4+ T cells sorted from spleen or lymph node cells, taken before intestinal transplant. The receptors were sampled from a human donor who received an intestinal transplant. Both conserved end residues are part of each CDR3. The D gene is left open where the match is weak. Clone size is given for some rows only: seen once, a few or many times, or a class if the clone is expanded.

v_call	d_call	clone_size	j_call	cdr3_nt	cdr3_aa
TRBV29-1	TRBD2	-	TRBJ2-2	TGCAGCGTTCTGGGCGGGAGCCCTACATCGAACACCGGGGAGCTGTTTTTT	CSVLGGSPTSNTGELFF
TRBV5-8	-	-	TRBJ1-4	TGTGCCAGCAGCTCCGATGGGCTTCCTAATGAAAAACTGTTTTTT	CASSSDGLPNEKLFF
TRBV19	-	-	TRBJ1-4	TGTGCCAGTAGTATGTTCGGGCAGGGTGAAAAACTGTTTTTT	CASSMFGQGEKLFF
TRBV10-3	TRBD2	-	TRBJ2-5	TGTGCCATCAGTGAGTCGACCGTGCTAGCGGGAGCAGAGACCCAGTACTTC	CAISESTVLAGAETQYF
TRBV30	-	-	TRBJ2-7	TGTGCCTGGAGTGTAGGGGGGGCTAGCTCCTACGAGCAGTACTTC	CAWSVGGASSYEQYF
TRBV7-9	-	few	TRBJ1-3	TGTGCCAGCAGCTTACAGGCGCTCTCTGGAAACACCATATATTTT	CASSLQALSGNTIYF
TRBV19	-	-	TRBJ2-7	TGTGCCAGTAGGTCTGCGGGACCCGAGCAGTACTTC	CASRSAGPEQYF
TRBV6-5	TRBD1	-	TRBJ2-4	TGTGCCAGCAGTTACGCGACAGGGGGCGCAGACATTCAGTACTTC	CASSYATGGADIQYF
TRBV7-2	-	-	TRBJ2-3	TGTGCCAGCAGCTTAGAAGGGGTGGGTTCCGATACGCAGTATTTT	CASSLEGVGSDTQYF
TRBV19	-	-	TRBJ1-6	TGTGCCAGTAGTAATGACTCAAAAAATTCACCCCTCCACTTT	CASSNDSKNSPLHF
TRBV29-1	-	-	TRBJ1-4	TGCAGCGCGAGCCGGAGCGGGCCTATAGAAAAACTGTTTTTT	CSASRSGPIEKLFF
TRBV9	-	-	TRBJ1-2	TGTGCCAGCAGCGTAGGCAGGGCGGGGGGCTACACCTTC	CASSVGRAGGYTF
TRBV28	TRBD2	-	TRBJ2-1	TGTGCCAGCAGTTTCGCACTAGCGGATTACAATGAGCAGTTCTTC	CASSFALADYNEQFF
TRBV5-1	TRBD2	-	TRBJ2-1	TGCGCCAGCAGCTTGCAGCTAGCGGGACTAAATGAGCAGTTCTTC	CASSLQLAGLNEQFF
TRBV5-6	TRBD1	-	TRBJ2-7	TGTGCCAGCAGCTCAACAGGGGTCCCCTACGAGCAGTACTTC	CASSSTGVPYEQYF
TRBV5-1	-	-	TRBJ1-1	TGCGCCAGCAGCTGGGCGGGGGGGTCGGCAGCTTTCTTT	CASSWAGGSAAFF
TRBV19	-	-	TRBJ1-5	TGTGCCACCCCGGTCGGGGATCAGCCCCAGCATTTT	CATPVGDQPQHF
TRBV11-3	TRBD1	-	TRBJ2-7	TGTGCCAGCAGCTTAGCCGACAGGGCGACGGCCTACGAGCAGTACTTC	CASSLADRATAYEQYF
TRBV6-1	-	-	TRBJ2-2	TGTGCCAGCAGAGCGACAGGGAACACCGGGGAGCTGTTTTTT	CASRATGNTGELFF
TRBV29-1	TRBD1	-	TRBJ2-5	TGCAGCGTACGACAGGGCCTAGGGGAGACCCAGTACTTC	CSVRQGLGETQYF
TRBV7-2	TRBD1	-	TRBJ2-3	TGTGCCAGCAGCTTAGGGGTGAGGGGGCGTGCGGTGAGCACAGATACGCAGTATTTT	CASSLGVRGRAVSTDTQYF
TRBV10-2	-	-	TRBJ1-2	TGCGCCAGCAGTTTCAGGGGTTGGGGCTACACCTTC	CASSFRGWGYTF
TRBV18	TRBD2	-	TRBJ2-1	TGTGCCAGCTCGCAAACTAGCGGGAGTTACAATGAGCAGTTCTTC	CASSQTSGSYNEQFF
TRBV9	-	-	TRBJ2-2	TGTGCCAGCAGCGCCGTTTTCCCCGGGGAGCTGTTTTTT	CASSAVFPGELFF
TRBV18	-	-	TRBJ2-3	TGTGCCAGCTCACGCGAAACTAGCACAGATACGCAGTATTTT	CASSRETSTDTQYF
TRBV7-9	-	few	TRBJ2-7	TGTGCCAGCAGCTTACCGGGAGAGCAGTACTTC	CASSLPGEQYF
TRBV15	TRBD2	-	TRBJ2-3	TGTGCCACCAGCAGATCTCGGACTAGCGGGAGCACAGATACGCAGTATTTT	CATSRSRTSGSTDTQYF
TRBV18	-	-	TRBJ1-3	TGTGCCAGCTCGGAGGGCCAAAACACCATATATTTT	CASSEGQNTIYF
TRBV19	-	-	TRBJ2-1	TGTGCCAGTAGAGAGTACAATGAGCAGTTCTTC	CASREYNEQFF
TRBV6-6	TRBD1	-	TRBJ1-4	TGTGCCAGCAGCGACAGGGGGGGGGCTAATGAAAAACTGTTTTTT	CASSDRGGANEKLFF
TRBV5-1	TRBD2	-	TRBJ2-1	TGCGCCAGCAGCACCCAGACTAGCGGGAACTTTAATGAGCAGTTCTTC	CASSTQTSGNFNEQFF
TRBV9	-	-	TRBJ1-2	TGTGCCAGCAGCGTAGAGGCAGGGCCTGGCTACACCTTC	CASSVEAGPGYTF
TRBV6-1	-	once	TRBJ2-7	TGTGCCAGCAGTGAAGCGACATACGAGCAGTACTTC	CASSEATYEQYF
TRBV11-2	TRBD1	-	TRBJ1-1	TGTGCCAGCAGCTCAACAGGGGCAGCTTTCTTT	CASSSTGAAFF
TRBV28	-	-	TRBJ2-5	TGTGCCAGCTCCCGCGGAGAGACCCAGTACTTC	CASSRGETQYF
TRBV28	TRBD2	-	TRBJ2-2	TGTGCCAGCAGTGGGGGGGGGTTAAACACCGGGGAGCTGTTTTTT	CASSGGGLNTGELFF
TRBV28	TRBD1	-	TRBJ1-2	TGTGCCAGCACCTCGGACAGGGGGCAGGGCTACACCTTC	CASTSDRGQGYTF
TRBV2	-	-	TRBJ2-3	TGTGCCAGCAGTGATTTACAGGTCACAGATACGCAGTATTTT	CASSDLQVTDTQYF
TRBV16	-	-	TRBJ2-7	TGTGCCAGCAGCATGGACTACAGGTACTACGAGCAGTACTTC	CASSMDYRYYEQYF
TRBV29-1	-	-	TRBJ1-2	TGCAGCGTTGCCGGTCGGGGCTACACCTTC	CSVAGRGYTF
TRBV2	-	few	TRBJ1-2	TGTGCCAGCAGCAGGGTTTACTATGGCTACACCTTC	CASSRVYYGYTF
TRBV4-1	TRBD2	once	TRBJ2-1	TGCGCCAGCAGCCAAATTAAAGGACTAGCGGGGGACGAGCAGTTCTTC	CASSQIKGLAGDEQFF
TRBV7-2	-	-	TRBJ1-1	TGTGCCAGCAGCGGCCCGGGCGGGATGAACACTGAAGCTTTCTTT	CASSGPGGMNTEAFF
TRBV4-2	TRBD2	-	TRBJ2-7	TGTGCCAGCAGCCAAGGATTTGCGGGGGGGCCCTACGAGCAGTACTTC	CASSQGFAGGPYEQYF
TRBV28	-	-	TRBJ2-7	TGTGCCAGCCACAGTTGGTTAGGGGCCCACGAGCAGTACTTC	CASHSWLGAHEQYF
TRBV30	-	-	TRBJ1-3	TGTGCCTGGAGTGACCCGCCACCAGGGGCTGGAAACACCATATATTTT	CAWSDPPPGAGNTIYF
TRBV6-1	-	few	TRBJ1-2	TGTGCCAGCACCCGAATTAGCTATGGCTACACCTTC	CASTRISYGYTF
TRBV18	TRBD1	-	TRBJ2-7	TGTGCCAGCTCACCACCGGGACAGGGTGTGGCCTACGAGCAGTACTTC	CASSPPGQGVAYEQYF
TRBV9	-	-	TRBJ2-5	TGTGCCAGCAGCGTAGGAGGGTTGATAGAGACCCAGTACTTC	CASSVGGLIETQYF